Listed below are T cell receptor beta chains from one sample, sequenced in a study of blood T cell repertoires in COVID-19. The assay was immunoSEQ multiplex PCR, and TCRdb's table has in-frame clones only and misses some. This sample has about 270,000 clones, with 85% to 95% found just once. The sequenced sample consisted of PBMCs or T cells enriched from blood (not recorded which). These receptors originate from a man aged 35 to 55 who had been exposed to COVID-19. The CDR3 runs from the conserved cysteine through the conserved F or W. A D gene is named only where the DNA matches it firmly. The size entry is marked missing in some rows and otherwise reads once, few, many or a size class.

cdr3_nt: TGTGCCAGTAGTATGGGCCAGACTAGCAATCAGCCCCAGCATTTT; cdr3_aa: CASSMGQTSNQPQHF; clone_size: -; v_call: TRBV19; d_call: -; j_call: TRBJ1-5
cdr3_nt: TGTGCCAGCTCACCAGAGGGGACAGCGAAGCAAGAGACCCAGTACTTC; cdr3_aa: CASSPEGTAKQETQYF; clone_size: once; v_call: TRBV18; d_call: TRBD1; j_call: TRBJ2-5
cdr3_nt: TGTGCCAGCAGTTTATTCGTGGGGACAGGGGAAACATCAGGGCAGCCCCAGCATTTT; cdr3_aa: CASSLFVGTGETSGQPQHF; clone_size: -; v_call: TRBV28; d_call: TRBD1; j_call: TRBJ1-5
cdr3_nt: TGTGCCTGGAACCCTCTCGCGGGACCTCCCTCGGGCGAGCAGTACTTC; cdr3_aa: CAWNPLAGPPSGEQYF; clone_size: -; v_call: TRBV30; d_call: -; j_call: TRBJ2-7
cdr3_nt: TGTGCCAGCAGCGAGCGGATACGGCACGAGCAGTACTTC; cdr3_aa: CASSERIRHEQYF; clone_size: -; v_call: TRBV13; d_call: -; j_call: TRBJ2-7
cdr3_nt: TGTGCCAGCAGCTGGGCGCGAGACATAAGCACAGATACGCAGTATTTT; cdr3_aa: CASSWARDISTDTQYF; clone_size: -; v_call: TRBV7-9; d_call: -; j_call: TRBJ2-3
cdr3_nt: TGCAGCGTTGATGGGCAGGGCGCTGAAGCTTTCTTT; cdr3_aa: CSVDGQGAEAFF; clone_size: -; v_call: TRBV29-1; d_call: -; j_call: TRBJ1-1
cdr3_nt: TGTGCCACCAGTGGCCAGGGTTATGGCTACACCTTC; cdr3_aa: CATSGQGYGYTF; clone_size: -; v_call: TRBV24-1; d_call: -; j_call: TRBJ1-2
cdr3_nt: TGTGCCAGCTCACCACCGACAGGGCCGGGAACTGAAGCTTTCTTT; cdr3_aa: CASSPPTGPGTEAFF; clone_size: -; v_call: TRBV18; d_call: TRBD1; j_call: TRBJ1-1
cdr3_nt: TGTGCCAGTAGTATAGATCCGGGAAGGACTGGAAACACCATATATTTT; cdr3_aa: CASSIDPGRTGNTIYF; clone_size: -; v_call: TRBV19; d_call: -; j_call: TRBJ1-3
cdr3_nt: TGTGCCAGCAGCCGGGTAGGAAACACCGGGGAGCTGTTTTTT; cdr3_aa: CASSRVGNTGELFF; clone_size: -; v_call: TRBV7-9; d_call: -; j_call: TRBJ2-2
cdr3_nt: TGTGCCAGCAGGAGCGGAGGAACCGGGGAGCTGTTTTTT; cdr3_aa: CASRSGGTGELFF; clone_size: -; v_call: TRBV6-5; d_call: -; j_call: TRBJ2-2
cdr3_nt: TGTGCCAGTAGTATAATGTCAGAGGGGGCGGACGAGACCCAGTACTTC; cdr3_aa: CASSIMSEGADETQYF; clone_size: -; v_call: TRBV19; d_call: TRBD1; j_call: TRBJ2-5
cdr3_nt: TGTGCCAGCAGCCCCCAGACAGGGGGTAATTCACCCCTCCACTTT; cdr3_aa: CASSPQTGGNSPLHF; clone_size: -; v_call: TRBV9; d_call: TRBD1; j_call: TRBJ1-6
cdr3_nt: TGTGCCAGCAGCCAAGTGAGTCTAGCGGGAGGGCCAGATACGCAGTATTTT; cdr3_aa: CASSQVSLAGGPDTQYF; clone_size: -; v_call: TRBV4-2; d_call: TRBD2; j_call: TRBJ2-3